This T cell receptor beta chain is from a study of blood T cell repertoires in COVID-19. At the level of the study: Sites across the United States, Italy and Spain contributed samples from acute and convalescent COVID-19. The cDNA or gDNA used as material had been derived from T cells, B-cell-depleted T cells, or PBMCs.

The germline V gene encodes CDR1 SGHTS and CDR2 YDEGEE. CDR3 size: 16 residues. V lost 0 bases, J lost 0 bases, and 10 bases lay in between. The repertoire was sequenced with immunoSEQ multiplex PCR; TCRdb's copy has only in-frame clones and lacks some. The table lists fewer than 65,000 clones, more than 75% of them singletons, with about 6.3% in the top ten. The source material was peripheral blood. The J gene is TRBJ1-3, the V gene TRBV5-8, with D unresolved. The TCR was taken from a man in his sixties with acute or convalescent COVID-19. This CDR3 reads CASSLGTVLSGNTIYF. Written as DNA, the CDR3 is TGTGCCAGCAGCTTGGGCACAGTGCTCTCTGGAAACACCATATATTTT.